This T cell receptor (beta chain) was captured by sequencing in a study of T cell responses to AZD1222 COVID-19 vaccine (dated by TCRdb to the early 2020s). A note on the overall study: Because spike-specific TCR depth and breadth did not differ between the two schedules, AZD1222 recipients who got a second dose at roughly 4 weeks were pooled with those who got a second dose at roughly 12 weeks. A total of over 230 trial participants underwent TCR sequencing, of whom about 210 had received two doses of AZD1222 and 26 had received two doses of the MenACWY control vaccine. Enrollment into the trials was organized by age into subgroups of 18-55, 56-69 and 70-plus years, and those subgroups contained about 160, 30 and 59 TCR-sequenced participants, respectively. General study outcomes and caveats: Conclusions about previously exposed vaccinees are limited because only a handful of AZD1222 recipients were SARS-CoV-2 seropositive at baseline. Spike-specific TCR breadth and depth rose significantly after two AZD1222 doses compared with day 0 and with MenACWY recipients. Most participants were white British and females outnumbered males, and the authors suggested that clonal diversity may have been underestimated. The vaccine-associated CD4 TCRs covered the entire spike protein, and the dominant responses fell in regions 160-218 and 743-854. The 56-69-year group was small, and its depth increase did not reach significance, likely because of low power. Nearly half of unique spike-specific TCRs reportedly recognized epitopes outside regions mutated in the B.1.351 and B.1.1.7 variants. No day 14 peak-response samples were available, so repertoires were characterized only after the peak T cell response.

Turning to this clone: There is no known antigen for this receptor. The input lacks base qualities; no much larger clone sits a single base away.

Ends trimmed: V by 4 bases, J by 2 bases; bases unmatched to a gene: 10. CDR1 and CDR2, per the germline V gene, are SGHRS and YFSETQ. The CDR3, cysteine through phenylalanine, is 16 amino acids long. Just CDR3 DNA is preserved here, 48 bases in frame from base 1. The time point label on this specimen signifies: baseline before first vaccination. The vaccinee samples were drawn from two UK trials, COV001 and COV002, one of which was a single-blind randomized controlled phase 2/3 trial testing AZD1222 (ChAdOx1 nCoV-19) in healthy adults. For TCRbeta chain sequencing, PBMC samples were collected from trial participants at day 0 and at day 28 after the second dose. The CDR3 regions of human TCRbeta chains were analyzed by immunosequencing. The source study handled its data this way. Repertoire TCRs were checked for matches against a reference library of SARS-CoV-2-specific TCRs that had been generated using the MIRA antigen-specificity platform. Breadth meant the fraction of unique TCRs that were SARS-CoV-2-associated, whereas depth meant the fraction of total T cells that were SARS-CoV-2-associated. Using the MIRA data, each spike-specific TCR was mapped to the spike region that the TCR reacts to and placed in a CD4 or CD8 class. Log10-transformed breadth and depth values were compared by one-way ANOVA with Sidak's multiple comparisons tests. The immuneACCESS repertoire file appears here via TCRdb, limited to in-frame rearrangements. These files lack a portion of the clones; in checked studies, under half of the deficit traces to unresolved V genes, and the cause of the others is not known. D and trimming were read from the DNA, whereas the V and J calls and clone size are those reported in that table. The sample records about 260,000 clones, approximately 93% of which are singletons. Around 0.58% of the sample is held by the ten biggest clonotypes.

Sample: peripheral blood, taken on day 0 of AZD1222 vaccination. Recombination connected TRBV5-1 to TRBJ2-7; 9 of the junction bases match TRBD1. This clonotype was obtained from an adult in good health. The DNA sequence reads TGCGCCAGCAGCATACCACCCGGGACAGGGACCTACGAGCAGTACTTC. Its coded protein is CASSIPPGTGTYEQYF.